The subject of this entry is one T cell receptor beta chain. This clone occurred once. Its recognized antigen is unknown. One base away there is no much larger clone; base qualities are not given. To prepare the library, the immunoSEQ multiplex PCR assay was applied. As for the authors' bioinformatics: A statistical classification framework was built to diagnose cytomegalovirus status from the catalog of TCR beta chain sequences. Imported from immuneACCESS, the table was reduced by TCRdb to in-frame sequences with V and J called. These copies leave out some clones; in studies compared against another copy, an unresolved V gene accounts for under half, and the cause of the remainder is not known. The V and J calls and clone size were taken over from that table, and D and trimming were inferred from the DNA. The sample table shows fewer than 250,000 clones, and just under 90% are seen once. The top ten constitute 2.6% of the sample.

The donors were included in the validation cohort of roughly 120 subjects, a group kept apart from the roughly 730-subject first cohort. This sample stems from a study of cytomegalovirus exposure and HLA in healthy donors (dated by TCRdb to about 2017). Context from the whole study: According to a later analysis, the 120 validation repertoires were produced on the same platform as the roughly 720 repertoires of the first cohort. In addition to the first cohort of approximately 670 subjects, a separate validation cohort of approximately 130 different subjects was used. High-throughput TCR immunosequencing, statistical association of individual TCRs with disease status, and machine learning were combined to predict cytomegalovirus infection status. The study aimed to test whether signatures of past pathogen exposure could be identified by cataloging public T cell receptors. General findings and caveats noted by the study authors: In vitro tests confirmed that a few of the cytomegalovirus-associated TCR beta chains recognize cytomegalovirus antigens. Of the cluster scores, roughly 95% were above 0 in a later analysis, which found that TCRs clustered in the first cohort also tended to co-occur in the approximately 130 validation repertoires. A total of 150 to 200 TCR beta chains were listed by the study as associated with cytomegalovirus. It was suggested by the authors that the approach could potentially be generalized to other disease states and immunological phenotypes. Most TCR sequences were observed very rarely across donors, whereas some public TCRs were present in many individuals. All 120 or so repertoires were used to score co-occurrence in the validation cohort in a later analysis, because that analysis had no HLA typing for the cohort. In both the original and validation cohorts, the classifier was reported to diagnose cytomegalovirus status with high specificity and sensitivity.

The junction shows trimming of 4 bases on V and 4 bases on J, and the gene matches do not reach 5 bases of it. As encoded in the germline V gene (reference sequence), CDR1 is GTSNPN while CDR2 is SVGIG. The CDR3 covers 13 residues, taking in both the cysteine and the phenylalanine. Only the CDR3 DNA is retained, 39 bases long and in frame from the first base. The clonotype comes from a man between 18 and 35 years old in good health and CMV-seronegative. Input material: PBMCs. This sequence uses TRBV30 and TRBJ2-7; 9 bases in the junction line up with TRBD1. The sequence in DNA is TGTGCCTGGACTCCGGGACAGGGATACGAGCAGTACTTC. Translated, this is CAWTPGQGYEQYF.